A single sample is the source of the 2 T cell receptor beta chains below, sequenced in a study of CD8+ T cells in alopecia areata. Treatment meaning: oral pan-JAK inhibitor, 5-10 mg twice daily. Sequencing templates came from extracted RNA that was reverse transcribed into cDNA. TCRdb's table, derived via immunoSEQ multiplex PCR, lists solely in-frame clones and lacks some. The sample comprises 120,000 or so clones, over 60% of which are singletons, and 5.7% rests with the top ten. The sample was CD4+ T cells sorted from blood, taken at week 4, from a patient treated with tofacitinib. The receptors come from a human donor with alopecia areata.

The genes are TRBV5-1 and TRBJ2-3, with no clear D. Germline CDR1 and CDR2: SGHRS and YFSETQ. The CDR3 spans 14 residues. The V and J ends lost 4 bases and 4 bases respectively, with 13 bases between them. The CDR3 protein is CASSLLGSADTQYF. The CDR3 bases are TGCGCCAGCAGCCTTTTAGGATCCGCAGATACGCAGTATTTT.

The CDR3 DNA follows: TGTGCCAGCACCCGGTTTAGCGGGAGGCGGCGTGGCACAGATACGCAGTATTTT. This gives the protein CASTRFSGRRRGTDTQYF. The V and J genes are TRBV28 and TRBJ2-3; 10 bases agree with TRBD2. The CDR3 runs 18 residues. Germline CDR1 and CDR2: MDHEN and SYDVKM. V lost 7 bases, J lost 1 base, and 14 bases stayed unmatched. The variable domain in full, completed from reference TRBV28 and TRBJ2-3, reads DVKVTQSSRYLVKRTGEKVFLECVQDMDHENMFWYRQDPGLGLRLIYFSYDVKMKEKGDIPEGYSVSREKKERFSLILESASTNQTSMYLCASTRFSGRRRGTDTQYFGPGTRLTVL.